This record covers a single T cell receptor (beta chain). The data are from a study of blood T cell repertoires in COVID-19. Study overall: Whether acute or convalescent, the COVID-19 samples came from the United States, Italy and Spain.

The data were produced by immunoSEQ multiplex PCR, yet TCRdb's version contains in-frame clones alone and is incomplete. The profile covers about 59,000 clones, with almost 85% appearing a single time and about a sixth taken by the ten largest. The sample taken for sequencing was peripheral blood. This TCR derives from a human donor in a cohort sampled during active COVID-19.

CDR3 sequence reads: CASSLNGGATDTQYF. CDR3 nucleotides: TGTGCCAGCAGCTTGAACGGGGGGGCAACAGATACGCAGTATTTT. The rearrangement links TRBV7-2 to TRBJ2-3, with TRBD2 matching 8 bases. The CDR3 is 15 residues long. CDR1 and CDR2 from the germline V gene are SGHTA and FQGNSA. J was trimmed by 3 bases and V by 3 bases; bases with no gene match: 5.